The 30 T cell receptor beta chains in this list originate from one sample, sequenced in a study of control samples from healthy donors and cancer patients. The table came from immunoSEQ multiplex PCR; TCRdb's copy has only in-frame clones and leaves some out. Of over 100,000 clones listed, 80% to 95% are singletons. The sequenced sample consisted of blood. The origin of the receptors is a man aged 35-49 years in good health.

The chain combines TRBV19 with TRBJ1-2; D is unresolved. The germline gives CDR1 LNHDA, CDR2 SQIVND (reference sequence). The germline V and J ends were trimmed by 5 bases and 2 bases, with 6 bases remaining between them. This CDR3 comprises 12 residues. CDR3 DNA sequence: TGTGCCAGTAGTTTAGTCAACTATGGCTACACCTTC. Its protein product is CASSLVNYGYTF.

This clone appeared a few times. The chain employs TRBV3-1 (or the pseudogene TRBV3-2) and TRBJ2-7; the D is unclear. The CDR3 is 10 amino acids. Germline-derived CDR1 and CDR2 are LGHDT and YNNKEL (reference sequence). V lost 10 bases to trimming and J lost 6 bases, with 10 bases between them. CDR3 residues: CATGQFEQYF. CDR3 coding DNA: TGTGCCACCGGCCAGTTCGAGCAGTACTTC.

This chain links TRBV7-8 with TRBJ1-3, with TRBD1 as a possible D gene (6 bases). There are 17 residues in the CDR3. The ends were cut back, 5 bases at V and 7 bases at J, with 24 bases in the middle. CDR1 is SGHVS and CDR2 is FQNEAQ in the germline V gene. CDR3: CASSPYRVPTIGNTIYF. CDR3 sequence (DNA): TGTGCCAGCAGCCCCTACAGGGTTCCGACCATCGGGAACACCATATATTTT.

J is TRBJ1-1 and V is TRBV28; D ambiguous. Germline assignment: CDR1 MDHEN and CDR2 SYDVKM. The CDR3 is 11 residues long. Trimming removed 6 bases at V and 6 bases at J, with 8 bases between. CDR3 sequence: CASRGKPEAFF. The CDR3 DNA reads TGTGCCAGCAGGGGGAAGCCTGAAGCTTTCTTT.

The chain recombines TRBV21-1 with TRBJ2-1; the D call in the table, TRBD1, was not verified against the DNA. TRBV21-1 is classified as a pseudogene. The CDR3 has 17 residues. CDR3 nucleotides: TGTGCCAGCAGCTCCCCCCCGGGACACCGTCTCCCCAATGAGCAGTTCTTC. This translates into CASSSPPGHRLPNEQFF.

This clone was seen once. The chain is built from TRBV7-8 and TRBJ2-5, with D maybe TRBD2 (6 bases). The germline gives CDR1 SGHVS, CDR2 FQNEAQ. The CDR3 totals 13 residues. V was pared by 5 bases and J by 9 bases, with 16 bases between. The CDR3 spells CASSPPPPGAQYF. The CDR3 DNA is TGTGCCAGCAGCCCGCCTCCCCCGGGGGCCCAGTACTTC. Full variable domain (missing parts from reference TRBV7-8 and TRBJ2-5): GAGVSQSPRYKVAKRGQDVALRCDPISGHVSLFWYQQALGQGPEFLTYFQNEAQLDKSGLPSDRFFAERPEGSVSTLKIQRTQQEDSAVYLCASSPPPPGAQYFGPGTRLLVL.

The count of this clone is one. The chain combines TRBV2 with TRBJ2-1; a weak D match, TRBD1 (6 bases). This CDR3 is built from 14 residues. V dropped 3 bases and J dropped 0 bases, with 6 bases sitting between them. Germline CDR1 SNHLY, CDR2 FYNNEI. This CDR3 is CASSETGSYNEQFF. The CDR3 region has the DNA TGTGCCAGCAGTGAGACAGGCTCCTACAATGAGCAGTTCTTC.

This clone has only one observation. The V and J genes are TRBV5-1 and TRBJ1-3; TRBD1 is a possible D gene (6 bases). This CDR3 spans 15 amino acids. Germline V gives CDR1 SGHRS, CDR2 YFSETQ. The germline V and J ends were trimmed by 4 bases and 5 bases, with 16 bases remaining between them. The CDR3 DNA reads TGCGCCAGCAGCGCCTCAGGGGCCAGAAGAAACACCATATATTTT. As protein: CASSASGARRNTIYF.

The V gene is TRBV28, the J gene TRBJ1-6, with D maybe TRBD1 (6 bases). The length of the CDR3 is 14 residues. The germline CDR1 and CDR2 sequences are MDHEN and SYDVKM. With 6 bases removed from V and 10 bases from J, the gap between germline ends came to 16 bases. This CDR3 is CASRLGGWRSPLHF. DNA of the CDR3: TGTGCCAGCAGATTAGGGGGATGGAGGTCACCCCTCCACTTT.

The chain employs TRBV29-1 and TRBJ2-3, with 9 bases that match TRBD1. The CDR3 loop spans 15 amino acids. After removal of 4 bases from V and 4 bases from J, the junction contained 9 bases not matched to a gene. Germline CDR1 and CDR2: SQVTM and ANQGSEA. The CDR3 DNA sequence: TGCAGCGTTGTCTGGACCGGGACAGGGCCAGATACGCAGTATTTT. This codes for CSVVWTGTGPDTQYF.

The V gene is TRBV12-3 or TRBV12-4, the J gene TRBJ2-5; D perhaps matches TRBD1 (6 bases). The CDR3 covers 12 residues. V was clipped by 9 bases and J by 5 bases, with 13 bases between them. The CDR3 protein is CASSGDEETQYF. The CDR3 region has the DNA TGTGCCAGTTCAGGGGACGAGGAGACCCAGTACTTC.

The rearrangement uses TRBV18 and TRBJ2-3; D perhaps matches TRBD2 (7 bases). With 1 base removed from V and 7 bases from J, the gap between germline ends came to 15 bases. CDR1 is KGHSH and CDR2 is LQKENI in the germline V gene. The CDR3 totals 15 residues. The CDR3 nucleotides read TGTGCCAGCTCACCACTAGGACTAGGGGGGAATACGCAGTATTTT. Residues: CASSPLGLGGNTQYF.

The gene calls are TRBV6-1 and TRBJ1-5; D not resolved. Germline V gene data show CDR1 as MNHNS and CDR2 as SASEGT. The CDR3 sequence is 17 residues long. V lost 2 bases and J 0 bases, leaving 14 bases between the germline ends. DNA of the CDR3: TGTGCCAGCAGTGAATTGCTGGCAGAATATAGCAATCAGCCCCAGCATTTT. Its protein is CASSELLAEYSNQPQHF.

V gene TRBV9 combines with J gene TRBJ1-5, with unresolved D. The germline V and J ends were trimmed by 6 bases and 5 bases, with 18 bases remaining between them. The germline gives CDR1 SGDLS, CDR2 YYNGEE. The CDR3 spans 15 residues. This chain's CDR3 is CASKVLVGGHQPQHF. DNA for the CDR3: TGTGCCAGCAAGGTTTTGGTAGGCGGGCATCAGCCCCAGCATTTT.

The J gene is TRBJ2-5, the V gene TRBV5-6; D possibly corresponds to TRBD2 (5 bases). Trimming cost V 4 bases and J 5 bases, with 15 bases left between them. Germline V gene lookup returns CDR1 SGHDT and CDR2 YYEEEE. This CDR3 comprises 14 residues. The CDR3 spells CASSLRSGIETQYF. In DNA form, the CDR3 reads TGTGCCAGCAGCCTGAGGTCGGGAATTGAGACCCAGTACTTC.

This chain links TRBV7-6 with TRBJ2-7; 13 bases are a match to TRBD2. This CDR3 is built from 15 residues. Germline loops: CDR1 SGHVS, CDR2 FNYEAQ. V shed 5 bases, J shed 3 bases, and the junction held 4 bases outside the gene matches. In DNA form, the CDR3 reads TGTGCCAGCAGCCCTGGGACTAGCGGGGACTACGAGCAGTACTTC. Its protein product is CASSPGTSGDYEQYF.

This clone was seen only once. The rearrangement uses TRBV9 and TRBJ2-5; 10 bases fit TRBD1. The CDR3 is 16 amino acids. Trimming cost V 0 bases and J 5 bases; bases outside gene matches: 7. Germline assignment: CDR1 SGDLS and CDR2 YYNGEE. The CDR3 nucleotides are TGTGCCAGCAGCGTAGCCCCGACAGGGGGCTTTGAGACCCAGTACTTC. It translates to CASSVAPTGGFETQYF.

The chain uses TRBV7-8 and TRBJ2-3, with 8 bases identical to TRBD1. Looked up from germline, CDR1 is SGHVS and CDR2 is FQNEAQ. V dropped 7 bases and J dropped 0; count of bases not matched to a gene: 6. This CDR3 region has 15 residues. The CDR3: CASTSTGASTDTQYF. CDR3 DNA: TGTGCCAGCACGTCGACAGGGGCCAGCACAGATACGCAGTATTTT.

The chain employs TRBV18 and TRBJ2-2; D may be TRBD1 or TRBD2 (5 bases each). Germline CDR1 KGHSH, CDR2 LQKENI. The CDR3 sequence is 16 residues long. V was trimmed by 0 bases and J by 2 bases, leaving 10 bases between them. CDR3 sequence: CASSPPGAINTGELFF. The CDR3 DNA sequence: TGTGCCAGCTCACCACCCGGGGCGATAAACACCGGGGAGCTGTTTTTT.

The CDR3 protein is CASSSDMAGYTF. CDR3 bases: TGTGCCAGCAGTTCGGACATGGCTGGCTACACCTTC. The chain recombines TRBV12-3 or TRBV12-4 with TRBJ1-2, with D perhaps matching TRBD1 (5 bases). The CDR3 has 12 amino acids. Between the trimmed V and J ends, which lost 4 bases and 7 bases, there was a span of 10 bases.

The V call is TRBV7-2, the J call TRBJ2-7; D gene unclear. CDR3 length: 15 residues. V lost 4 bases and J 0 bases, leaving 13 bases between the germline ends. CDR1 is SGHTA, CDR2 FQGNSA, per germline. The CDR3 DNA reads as TGTGCCAGCAGCTCGCGAGAACGGCACTCCTACGAGCAGTACTTC. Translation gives CASSSRERHSYEQYF. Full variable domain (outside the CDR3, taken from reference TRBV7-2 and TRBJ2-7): GAGVSQSPSNKVTEKGKDVELRCDPISGHTALYWYRQSLGQGLEFLIYFQGNSAPDKSGLPSDRFSAERTGGSVSTLTIQRTQQEDSAVYLCASSSRERHSYEQYFGPGTRLTVT.

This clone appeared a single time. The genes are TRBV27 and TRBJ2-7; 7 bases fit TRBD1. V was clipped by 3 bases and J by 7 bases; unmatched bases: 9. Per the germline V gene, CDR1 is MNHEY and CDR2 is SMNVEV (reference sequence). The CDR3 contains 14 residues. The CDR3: CASSFDRAYQEQYF. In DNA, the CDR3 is TGTGCCAGCAGTTTTGACAGGGCATATCAGGAGCAGTACTTC.

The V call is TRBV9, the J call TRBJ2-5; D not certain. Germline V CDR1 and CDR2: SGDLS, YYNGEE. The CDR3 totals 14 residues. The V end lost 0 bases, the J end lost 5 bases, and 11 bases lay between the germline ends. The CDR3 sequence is CASSVGPELETQYF. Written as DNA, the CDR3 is TGTGCCAGCAGCGTAGGGCCCGAGCTGGAGACCCAGTACTTC.

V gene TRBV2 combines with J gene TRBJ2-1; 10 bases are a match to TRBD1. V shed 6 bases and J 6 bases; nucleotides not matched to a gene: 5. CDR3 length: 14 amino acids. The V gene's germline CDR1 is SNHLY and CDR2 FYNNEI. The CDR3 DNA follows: TGTGCCAGCAGGGGACAGGGGCGGGTCAATGAGCAGTTCTTC. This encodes CASRGQGRVNEQFF.

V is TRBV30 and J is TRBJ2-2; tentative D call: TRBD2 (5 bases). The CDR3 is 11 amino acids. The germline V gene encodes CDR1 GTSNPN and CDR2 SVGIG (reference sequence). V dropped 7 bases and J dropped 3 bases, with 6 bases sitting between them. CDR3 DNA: TGTGCCTTGGAGGACACCGGGGAGCTGTTTTTT. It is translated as CALEDTGELFF.

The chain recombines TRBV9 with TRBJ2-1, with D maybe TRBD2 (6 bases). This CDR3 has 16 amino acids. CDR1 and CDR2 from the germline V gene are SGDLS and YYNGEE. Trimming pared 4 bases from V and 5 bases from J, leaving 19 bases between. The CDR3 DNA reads TGTGCCAGCAGCCCCAGTGGGACTCGGGCGGACAATGAGCAGTTCTTC. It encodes CASSPSGTRADNEQFF.

The CDR3 spells CASSQRQGDQPQHF. The CDR3 DNA is TGTGCCAGCAGCCAAAGACAGGGGGATCAGCCCCAGCATTTT. The chain employs TRBV3-1 (or the pseudogene TRBV3-2) and TRBJ1-5; 9 bases line up with TRBD1. This CDR3 spans 14 amino acids. CDR1 is LGHDT, CDR2 YNNKEL, per germline (reference sequence). V lost 2 bases and J lost 5; bases outside the gene matches: 1.

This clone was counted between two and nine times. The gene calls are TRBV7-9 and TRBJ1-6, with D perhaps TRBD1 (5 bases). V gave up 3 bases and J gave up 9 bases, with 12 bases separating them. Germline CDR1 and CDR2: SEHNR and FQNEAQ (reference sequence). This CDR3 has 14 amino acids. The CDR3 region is CASSLEQVSSPLHF. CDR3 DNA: TGTGCCAGCAGCTTGGAACAGGTCTCTTCACCCCTCCACTTT.

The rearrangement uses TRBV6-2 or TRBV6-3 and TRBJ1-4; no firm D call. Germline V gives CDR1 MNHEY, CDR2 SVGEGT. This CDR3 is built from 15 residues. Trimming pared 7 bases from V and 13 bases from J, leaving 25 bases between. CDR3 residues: CASTPGGRAKFGLFF. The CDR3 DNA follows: TGTGCCAGCACCCCCGGTGGGAGGGCGAAATTCGGACTGTTTTTT.

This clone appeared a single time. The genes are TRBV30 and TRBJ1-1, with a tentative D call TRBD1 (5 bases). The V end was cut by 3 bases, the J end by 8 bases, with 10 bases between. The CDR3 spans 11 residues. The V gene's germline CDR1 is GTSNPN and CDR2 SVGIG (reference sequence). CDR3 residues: CAWSRQTEAFF. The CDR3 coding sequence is TGTGCCTGGAGCAGACAGACCGAAGCTTTCTTT.